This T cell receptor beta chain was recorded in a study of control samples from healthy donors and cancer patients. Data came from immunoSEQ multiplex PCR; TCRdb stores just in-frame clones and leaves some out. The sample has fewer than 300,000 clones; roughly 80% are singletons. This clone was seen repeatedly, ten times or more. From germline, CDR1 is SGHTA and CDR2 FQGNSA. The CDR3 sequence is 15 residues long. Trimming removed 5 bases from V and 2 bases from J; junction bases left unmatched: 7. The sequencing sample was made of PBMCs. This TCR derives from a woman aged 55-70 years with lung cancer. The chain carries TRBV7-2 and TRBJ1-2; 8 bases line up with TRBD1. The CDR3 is CASSKGTGANYGYTF. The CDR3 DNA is TGTGCCAGCAGCAAAGGGACAGGCGCGAACTATGGCTACACCTTC.